This TCR beta chain was recovered during a study of beta chain features in type 1 diabetes (dated by TCRdb to 2016 to 2019). About the full investigation: Mean age, gender distribution, total cell number and subset yield were not different between patients and healthy donors. A total of just under 110,000,000 sorted cells were examined across all samples, and RNA yield correlated strongly with the number of cells per subset. In the study, TCRB repertoires of sorted circulating CD4+ T cell subsets from recently diagnosed type 1 diabetes patients were compared with those of matched healthy donors. Whereas all 30 or so donors provided naive and central memory subsets, regulatory and stem cell-like memory subsets were isolated from just 8 patients and about 8 healthy donors. General study outcomes and caveats: A moderate but significant shortening of TCRB CDR3 length was observed in type 1 diabetes patients in all four CD4+ subsets. Only small numbers of individuals were included in the HLA sub-analyses, which left unresolved whether HLA type had any influence on TCRB rearrangement. Patients with type 1 diabetes made fewer insertions and deleted more nucleotides at VDJ recombination sites, implying thymic rearrangement abnormalities. PCR might favor shorter templates, but patient and control samples were amplified and corrected together, so any skew would affect both groups equally. Because cDNA rather than genomic DNA was sequenced, highly expressing activated cells could have been over-represented, although no difference in activation and CD3 levels was found between groups. Naive, central memory and regulatory TCRB repertoires appeared more similar among patients than among healthy donors.

This clone turned up a few times. Its recognized antigen is unknown. No base quality values were provided; no much bigger clone lies one nucleotide off. Spanning cysteine to phenylalanine, the CDR3 consists of 15 amino acids. Left in the record is the CDR3 DNA by itself, 45 bases read in frame from the first base. The germline V gene supplies CDR1 MDHEN and CDR2 SYDVKM. V sheds 6 bases and J sheds 2 bases, leaving 17 bases between their ends. The entire isolated RNA was reverse transcribed using the High Capacity cDNA Reverse Transcription Kit, and thus expressed TCRB transcripts were sequenced. Naive, central memory and regulatory T cell samples underwent deep immunoSEQ sequencing, averaging around 4 million total reads per sample. Sorted cells were lysed in RLT buffer, and RNA was extracted using DNase-treated RNeasy Micro or Mini kits according to cell number. Each cell subset was processed on its own to prevent cross-contamination, while patient and healthy donor samples were processed together. The immunoSEQ multiplex PCR was used to amplify TCRB sequences from cDNA, yielding 87-bp fragments that span the CDR3 region. The amplicons were sequenced using the Illumina HiSeq platform. Per the original workflow: PCR bias was computationally corrected using synthetic template baselines, reads within Hamming distance 2 were collapsed, and singletons that could not be merged were discarded. By aligning reads against IMGT, V, D and J genes, CDR3 length, and insertions or deletions at six rearrangement sites were assigned. Within each subset, clonotype counts were normalized to the number of sorted cells before true diversity and Gini coefficients were calculated with the tcR R package. The overlap coefficient, calculated on TCRB nucleotide sequences, was used to measure repertoire sharing. Not all clones reach the TCRdb copy of this immuneACCESS table, which keeps in-frame sequences only. Checked studies attribute under half of the gap to unresolved V genes and leave the rest unexplained. The DNA was the basis for D and trimming; V, J and clone size are from that table. This sample comprises about 180,000 clones, around an eighth of them detected only once. The ten largest clones take up about 0.58% of the sample.

Each donor gave one peripheral blood draw, roughly 110 mL on average, collected into heparinised tubes. A BD FACSAria II was used to sort naive, central memory, regulatory and stem cell-like memory CD4+ T cells with a panel that included CD45RO, CCR7, CD25, CD127, CD95 and CD27. Every sorted population had a purity above 95%. PBMCs were isolated right away by Lymphoprep density gradient centrifugation and were stained directly, without culture. So that batch effects would be minimized, each experiment stained and sorted samples in pairs, pairing one healthy donor with one patient. The V and J segments used are TRBV28 and TRBJ2-7, and possibly TRBD2, on 7 matching bases. The sample was central memory CD4+ T cells from blood. This sequence originates from a woman younger than 35 in good health. The nucleotide sequence reads as follows: TGTGCCAGCAGCTCCAGGGGCGGGAGCGCCTACGAGCAGTACTTC. Its translation reads: CASSSRGGSAYEQYF. Extended through the reference TRBV28 and TRBJ2-7 proteins, this CDR3 yields the full variable domain: DVKVTQSSRYLVKRTGEKVFLECVQDMDHENMFWYRQDPGLGLRLIYFSYDVKMKEKGDIPEGYSVSREKKERFSLILESASTNQTSMYLCASSSRGGSAYEQYFGPGTRLTVT.